A single TCR beta chain is shown here with its context. About 39,000 genome equivalents of blood DNA were amplified for TRB. The data were taken from a study of T cell clusters in autoimmune cytopenias. One tube held mixed TRB-A and TRB-B primer pools for touch-down PCR. TCRdb reprocessed the multiplex PCR reads; each CDR3 protein has one entry and no DNA is given. This table holds 7,000 or so distinct CDR3 sequences. Germline values: CDR1 KGHSH, CDR2 LQKENI. CDR3 length equals 13 residues. The data were also submitted as part of a second study, on T cell repertoires in aging, cancer and after chemotherapy.

The V call is TRBV18, the J call TRBJ2-7. Sequencing input: peripheral blood. This sequence was found in a human donor in good health. The CDR3 is CASSPPERYEQYF.